A single T cell receptor (beta chain) is shown here with its context. As yet, its antigen is unknown. Germline CDR1 and CDR2: SGHTA and FQGNSA. The V segment lost 0 bases and the J segment 3 bases; nucleotides outside the gene matches: 9. The CDR3 is 17 residues long. PCR was performed a second time for about 7 to 12 cycles using a sample-barcoded 5' primer and a J-beta primer mix. A single record per CDR3 protein comes from TCRdb applying MiXCR to the 5' RACE reads. The table shows about 800,000 distinct CDR3 sequences, with 35% to 50% occurring only once. The data stem from a study of blood T cells in healthy people across ages. Across the whole study: Per two T cells, about one barcoded beta molecule was captured through template switching.

Broader study findings: The percentage of naive T cells correlated strongly with TCR beta diversity. Age brought a roughly linear fall in TCR beta diversity measured per million T cells. Investigators treated diversity estimates from one million T cells as underestimates.

The gene calls are TRBV7-2 and TRBJ2-7; 9 nucleotides line up with TRBD2. The TCR comes from a man older than 75 in good health. The sequenced material came from blood. CDR3 sequence: CASSLALGSGSGYEQYF. The CDR3 coding sequence is TGTGCCAGCAGCTTAGCGCTGGGTAGCGGGAGTGGCTACGAGCAGTACTTC. Filled out from reference TRBV7-2 and TRBJ2-7, the complete variable domain reads GAGVSQSPSNKVTEKGKDVELRCDPISGHTALYWYRQSLGQGLEFLIYFQGNSAPDKSGLPSDRFSAERTGGSVSTLTIQRTQQEDSAVYLCASSLALGSGSGYEQYFGPGTRLTVT.